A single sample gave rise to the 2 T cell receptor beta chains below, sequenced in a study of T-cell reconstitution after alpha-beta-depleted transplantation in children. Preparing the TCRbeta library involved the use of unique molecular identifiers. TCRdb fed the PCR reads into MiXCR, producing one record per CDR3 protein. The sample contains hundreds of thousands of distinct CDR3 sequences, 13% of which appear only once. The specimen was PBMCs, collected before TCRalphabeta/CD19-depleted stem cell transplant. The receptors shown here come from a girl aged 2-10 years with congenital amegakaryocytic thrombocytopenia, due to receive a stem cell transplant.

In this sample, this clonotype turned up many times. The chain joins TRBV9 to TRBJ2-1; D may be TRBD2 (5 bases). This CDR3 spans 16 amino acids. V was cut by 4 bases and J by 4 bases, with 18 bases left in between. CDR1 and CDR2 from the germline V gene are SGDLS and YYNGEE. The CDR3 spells CASSLLSGSYYNEQFF. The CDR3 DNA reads TGTGCCAGCAGCCTCCTCAGCGGATCCTATTACAATGAGCAGTTCTTC.

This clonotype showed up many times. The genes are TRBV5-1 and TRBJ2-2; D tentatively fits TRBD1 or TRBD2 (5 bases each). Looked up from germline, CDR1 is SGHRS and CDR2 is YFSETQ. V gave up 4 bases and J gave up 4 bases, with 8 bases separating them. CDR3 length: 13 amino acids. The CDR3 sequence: CASSGTTTGELFF. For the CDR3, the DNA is TGCGCCAGCAGCGGGACGACCACCGGGGAGCTGTTTTTT.